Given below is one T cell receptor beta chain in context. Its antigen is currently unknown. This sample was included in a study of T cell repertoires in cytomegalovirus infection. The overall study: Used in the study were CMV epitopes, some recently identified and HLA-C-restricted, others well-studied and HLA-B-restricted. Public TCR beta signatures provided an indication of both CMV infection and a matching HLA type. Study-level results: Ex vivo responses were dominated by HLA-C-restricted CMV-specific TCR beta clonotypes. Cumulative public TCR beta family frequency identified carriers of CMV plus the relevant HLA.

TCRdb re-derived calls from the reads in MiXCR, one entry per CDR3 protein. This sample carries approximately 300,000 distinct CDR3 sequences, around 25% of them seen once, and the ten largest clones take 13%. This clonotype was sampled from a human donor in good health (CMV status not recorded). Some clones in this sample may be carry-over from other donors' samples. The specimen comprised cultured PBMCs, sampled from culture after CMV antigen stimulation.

The CDR3 sequence is CASSLDRGHSTDTQYF. CDR3 bases: TGTGCCAGCAGTCTCGACAGGGGGCATAGCACAGATACGCAGTATTTT. The chain recombines TRBV6-5 with TRBJ2-3; TRBD1 matches 10 bases. CDR1 is MNHEY and CDR2 is SVGAGI in the germline V gene. V was pared by 5 bases and J by 0 bases, with 5 bases of the junction left unmatched. The CDR3 has 16 amino acids.